This is a list of T cell receptor beta chains from one sample in a study of blood T cell repertoires in COVID-19. Using immunoSEQ multiplex PCR, the repertoire was profiled, and TCRdb retains in-frame clones only, with some absent. Of several thousand clones in the sample, approximately 85% are singletons; the top ten hold roughly 22%. The sequencing sample was made of peripheral blood. The receptors originated from a human donor in a cohort sampled during active COVID-19. Each CDR3 is given with its conserved first and last residue. D genes are given only for firm matches. A clone size is listed for some rows: how often the clone was seen (once, few, many), or a class if it is expanded.

J gene: TRBJ2-3; clone size: NA; V gene: TRBV24-1; CDR3 length: 16; D gene: NA; CDR3 protein: CATSDAGTSGTDTQYF; CDR3 DNA: TGTGCCACCAGTGACGCCGGGACTTCCGGCACAGATACGCAGTATTTT
J gene: TRBJ2-7; clone size: NA; V gene: TRBV6-1; CDR3 length: 13; D gene: NA; CDR3 protein: CASSEIQGSEQYF; CDR3 DNA: TGTGCCAGCAGTGAAATTCAGGGCTCCGAGCAGTACTTC
J gene: TRBJ2-1; clone size: NA; V gene: TRBV18; CDR3 length: 14; D gene: NA; CDR3 protein: CASSPRTGSNEQFF; CDR3 DNA: TGTGCCAGCTCACCACGAACCGGTTCTAATGAGCAGTTCTTC
J gene: TRBJ2-1; clone size: NA; V gene: TRBV7-2; CDR3 length: 15; D gene: TRBD2; CDR3 protein: CASSLPAGPYNEQFF; CDR3 DNA: TGTGCCAGCAGCTTACCAGCGGGGCCCTACAATGAGCAGTTCTTC
J gene: TRBJ1-3; clone size: NA; V gene: TRBV7-9; CDR3 length: 15; D gene: TRBD1; CDR3 protein: CASSFSDRGGNTIYF; CDR3 DNA: TGTGCCAGCAGCTTTTCGGACAGGGGTGGAAACACCATATATTTT
J gene: TRBJ1-5; clone size: NA; V gene: TRBV28; CDR3 length: 14; D gene: NA; CDR3 protein: CASSSIDWNQPQHF; CDR3 DNA: TGTGCCAGCAGTTCCATTGACTGGAATCAGCCCCAGCATTTT
J gene: TRBJ2-3; clone size: NA; V gene: TRBV18; CDR3 length: 14; D gene: NA; CDR3 protein: CASSPMGRTDTQYF; CDR3 DNA: TGTGCCAGCTCACCAATGGGGCGCACAGATACGCAGTATTTT
J gene: TRBJ1-2; clone size: NA; V gene: TRBV7-9; CDR3 length: 15; D gene: NA; CDR3 protein: CASSLVRTDNYGYTF; CDR3 DNA: TGTGCCAGCAGCTTAGTAAGGACAGATAACTATGGCTACACCTTC
J gene: TRBJ2-7; clone size: NA; V gene: TRBV5-1; CDR3 length: 13; D gene: NA; CDR3 protein: CASSIQGGYEQYF; CDR3 DNA: TGCGCCAGCAGCATCCAGGGCGGCTACGAGCAGTACTTC
J gene: TRBJ2-5; clone size: once; V gene: TRBV20-1; CDR3 length: 11; D gene: TRBD2; CDR3 protein: CSALAEETQYF; CDR3 DNA: TGCAGTGCTCTAGCGGAAGAGACCCAGTACTTC
J gene: TRBJ2-3; clone size: NA; V gene: TRBV3-1/TRBV3-2; CDR3 length: 19; D gene: TRBD2; CDR3 protein: CASSPYSGLVAVGTDTQYF; CDR3 DNA: TGTGCCAGCAGCCCGTACTCGGGACTAGTCGCCGTGGGCACAGATACGCAGTATTTT
J gene: TRBJ1-5; clone size: once; V gene: TRBV19; CDR3 length: 15; D gene: TRBD1; CDR3 protein: CASSSGTGGYQPQHF; CDR3 DNA: TGTGCCAGTAGTTCCGGGACAGGGGGTTATCAGCCCCAGCATTTT
J gene: TRBJ1-3; clone size: NA; V gene: TRBV5-1; CDR3 length: 17; D gene: NA; CDR3 protein: CASSLGIGQSSGNTIYF; CDR3 DNA: TGCGCCAGCAGCTTGGGGATAGGACAGAGCTCTGGAAACACCATATATTTT
J gene: TRBJ2-3; clone size: NA; V gene: TRBV10-2; CDR3 length: 11; D gene: NA; CDR3 protein: CATLAADTQYF; CDR3 DNA: TGCGCCACCTTAGCGGCAGATACGCAGTATTTT
J gene: TRBJ2-7; clone size: NA; V gene: TRBV6-5; CDR3 length: 14; D gene: NA; CDR3 protein: CASNRGTLGYEQYF; CDR3 DNA: TGTGCCAGCAATCGGGGGACCCTTGGGTACGAGCAGTACTTC
J gene: TRBJ2-7; clone size: NA; V gene: TRBV6-5; CDR3 length: 15; D gene: NA; CDR3 protein: CASSSVTGKTYEQYF; CDR3 DNA: TGTGCCAGCAGCTCCGTGACAGGTAAAACCTACGAGCAGTACTTC
J gene: TRBJ1-6; clone size: NA; V gene: TRBV3-1/TRBV3-2; CDR3 length: 12; D gene: NA; CDR3 protein: CASSQSEGPLHF; CDR3 DNA: TGTGCCAGCAGCCAGAGCGAGGGCCCCCTCCACTTT
J gene: TRBJ2-7; clone size: NA; V gene: TRBV5-4; CDR3 length: 17; D gene: TRBD1; CDR3 protein: CASSPGQGIVATYEQYF; CDR3 DNA: TGTGCCAGCAGCCCTGGACAGGGTATTGTAGCCACCTACGAGCAGTACTTC
J gene: TRBJ1-5; clone size: NA; V gene: TRBV7-6; CDR3 length: 15; D gene: NA; CDR3 protein: CASSPGRDNNQPQHF; CDR3 DNA: TGTGCCAGCAGTCCCGGACGGGATAACAATCAGCCCCAGCATTTT
J gene: TRBJ2-7; clone size: NA; V gene: TRBV7-8; CDR3 length: 15; D gene: NA; CDR3 protein: CASSPRSGFGYEQYF; CDR3 DNA: TGTGCCAGCAGCCCCCGTTCGGGGTTTGGCTACGAGCAGTACTTC